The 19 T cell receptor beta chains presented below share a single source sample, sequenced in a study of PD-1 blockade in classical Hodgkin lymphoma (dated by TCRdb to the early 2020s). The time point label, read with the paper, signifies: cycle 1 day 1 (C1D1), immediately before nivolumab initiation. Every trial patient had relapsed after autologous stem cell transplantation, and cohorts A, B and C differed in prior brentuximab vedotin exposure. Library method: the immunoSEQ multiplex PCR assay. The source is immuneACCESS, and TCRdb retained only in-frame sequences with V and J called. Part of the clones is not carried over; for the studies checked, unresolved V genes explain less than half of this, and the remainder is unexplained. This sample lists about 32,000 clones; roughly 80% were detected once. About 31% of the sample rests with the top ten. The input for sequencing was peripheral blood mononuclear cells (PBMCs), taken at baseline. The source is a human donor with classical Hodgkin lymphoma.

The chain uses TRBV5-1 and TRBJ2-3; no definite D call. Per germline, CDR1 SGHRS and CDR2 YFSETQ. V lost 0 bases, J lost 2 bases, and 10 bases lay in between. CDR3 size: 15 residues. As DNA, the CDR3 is TGCGCCAGCAGCTTGGCGGGCCAATACACAGATACGCAGTATTTT. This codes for CASSLAGQYTDTQYF.

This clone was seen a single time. The DNA of the CDR3 is TGTGCCAGCAGCTTAGGCCTCGGACTAGAAGAGACCCAGTACTTC. Translating it yields CASSLGLGLEETQYF. The chain carries TRBV7-9 and TRBJ2-5, with 7 bases matching TRBD2. J lost 3 bases, V lost 1 base, and 5 bases had no gene match. Germline assignment: CDR1 SEHNR and CDR2 FQNEAQ (reference sequence). There are 15 residues in the CDR3.

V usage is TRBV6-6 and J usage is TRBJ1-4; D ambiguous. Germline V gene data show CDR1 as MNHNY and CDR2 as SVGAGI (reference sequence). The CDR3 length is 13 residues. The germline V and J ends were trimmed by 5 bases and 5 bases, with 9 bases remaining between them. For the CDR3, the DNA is TGTGCCAGCAGTCTCCGACCGAATGAAAAACTGTTTTTT. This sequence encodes CASSLRPNEKLFF.

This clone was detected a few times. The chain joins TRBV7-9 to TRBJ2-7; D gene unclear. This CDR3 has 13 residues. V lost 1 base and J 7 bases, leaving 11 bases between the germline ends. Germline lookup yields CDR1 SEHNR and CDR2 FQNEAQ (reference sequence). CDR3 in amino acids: CASSLVPQPEQYF. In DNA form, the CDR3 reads TGTGCCAGCAGCTTAGTCCCGCAGCCTGAGCAGTACTTC. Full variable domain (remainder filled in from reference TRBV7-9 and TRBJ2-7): DTGVSQNPRHKITKRGQNVTFRCDPISEHNRLYWYRQTLGQGPEFLTYFQNEAQLEKSRLLSDRFSAERPKGSFSTLEIQRTEQGDSAMYLCASSLVPQPEQYFGPGTRLTVT.

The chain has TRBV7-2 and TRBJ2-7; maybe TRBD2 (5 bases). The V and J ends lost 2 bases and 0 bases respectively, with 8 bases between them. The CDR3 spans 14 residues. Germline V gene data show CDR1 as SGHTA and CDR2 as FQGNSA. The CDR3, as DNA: TGTGCCAGCAGCTTATTGGACTCCTCCTACGAGCAGTACTTC. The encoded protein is CASSLLDSSYEQYF.

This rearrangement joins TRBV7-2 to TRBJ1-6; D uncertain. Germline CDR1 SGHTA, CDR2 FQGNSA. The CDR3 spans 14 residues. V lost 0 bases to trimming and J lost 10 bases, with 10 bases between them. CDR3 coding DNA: TGTGCCAGCAGCTTAGCCGGTCCCGACTCACCCCTCCACTTT. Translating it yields CASSLAGPDSPLHF.

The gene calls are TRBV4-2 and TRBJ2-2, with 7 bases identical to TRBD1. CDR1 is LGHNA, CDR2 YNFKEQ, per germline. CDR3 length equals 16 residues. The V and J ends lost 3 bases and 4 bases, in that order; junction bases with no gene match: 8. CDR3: CASSQRRQGSTGELFF. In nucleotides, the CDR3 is TGTGCCAGCAGCCAGCGTCGACAGGGCTCCACCGGGGAGCTGTTTTTT.

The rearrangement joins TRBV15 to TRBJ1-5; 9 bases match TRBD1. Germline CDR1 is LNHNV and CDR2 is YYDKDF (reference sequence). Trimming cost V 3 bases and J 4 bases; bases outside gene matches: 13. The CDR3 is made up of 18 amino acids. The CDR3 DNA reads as TGTGCCACCAGCAGTACTAAGGGGACAGGGTTTAGAAATCAGCCCCAGCATTTT. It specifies CATSSTKGTGFRNQPQHF.

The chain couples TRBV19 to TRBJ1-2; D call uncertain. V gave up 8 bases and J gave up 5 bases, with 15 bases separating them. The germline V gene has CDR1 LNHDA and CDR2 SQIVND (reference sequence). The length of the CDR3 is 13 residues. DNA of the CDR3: TGTGCCAGTTTAACTGACGTGCGGTATGGCTACACCTTC. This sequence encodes CASLTDVRYGYTF. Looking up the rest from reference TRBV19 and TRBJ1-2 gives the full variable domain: DGGITQSPKYLFRKEGQNVTLSCEQNLNHDAMYWYRQDPGQGLRLIYYSQIVNDFQKGDIAEGYSVSREKKESFPLTVTSAQKNPTAFYLCASLTDVRYGYTFGSGTRLTVV.

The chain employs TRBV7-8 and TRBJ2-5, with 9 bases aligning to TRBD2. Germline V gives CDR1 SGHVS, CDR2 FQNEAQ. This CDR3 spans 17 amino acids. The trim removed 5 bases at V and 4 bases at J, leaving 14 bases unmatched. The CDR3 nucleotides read TGTGCCAGCAGCCCAACGTTTAGCGGGGGCCGAAGAGAGACCCAGTACTTC. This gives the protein CASSPTFSGGRRETQYF.

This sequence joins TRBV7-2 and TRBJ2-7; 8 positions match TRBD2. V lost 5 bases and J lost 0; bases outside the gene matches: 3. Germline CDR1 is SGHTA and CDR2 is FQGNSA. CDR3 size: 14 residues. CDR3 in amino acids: CASSVGGASYEQYF. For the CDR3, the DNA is TGTGCCAGCAGCGTCGGGGGGGCCTCCTACGAGCAGTACTTC.

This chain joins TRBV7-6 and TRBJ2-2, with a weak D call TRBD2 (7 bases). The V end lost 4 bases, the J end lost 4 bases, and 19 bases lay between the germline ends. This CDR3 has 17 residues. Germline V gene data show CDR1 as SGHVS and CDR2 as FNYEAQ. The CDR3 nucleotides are TGTGCCAGCAGCTCGAATGGGGGGGCAGGGATCACCGGGGAGCTGTTTTTT. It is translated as CASSSNGGAGITGELFF.

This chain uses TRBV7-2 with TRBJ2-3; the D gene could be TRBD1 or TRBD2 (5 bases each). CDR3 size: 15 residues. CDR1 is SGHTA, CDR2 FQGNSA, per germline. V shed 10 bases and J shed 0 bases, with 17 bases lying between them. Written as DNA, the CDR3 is TGTGCCACCCAACGGGGCGCTTATAGCACAGATACGCAGTATTTT. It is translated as CATQRGAYSTDTQYF.

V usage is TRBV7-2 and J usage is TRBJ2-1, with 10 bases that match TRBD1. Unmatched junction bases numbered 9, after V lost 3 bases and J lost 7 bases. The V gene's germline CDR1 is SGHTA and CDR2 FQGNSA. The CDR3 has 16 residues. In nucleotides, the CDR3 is TGTGCCAGCAGCTTTGGGACAGGGGCTGTGGGGAATGAGCAGTTCTTC. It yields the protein CASSFGTGAVGNEQFF.

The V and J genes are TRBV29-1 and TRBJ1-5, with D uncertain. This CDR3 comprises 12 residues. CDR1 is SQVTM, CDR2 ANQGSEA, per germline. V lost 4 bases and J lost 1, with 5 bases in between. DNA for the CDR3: TGCAGCGTTGGGGAAAGCAATCAGCCCCAGCATTTT. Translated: CSVGESNQPQHF.

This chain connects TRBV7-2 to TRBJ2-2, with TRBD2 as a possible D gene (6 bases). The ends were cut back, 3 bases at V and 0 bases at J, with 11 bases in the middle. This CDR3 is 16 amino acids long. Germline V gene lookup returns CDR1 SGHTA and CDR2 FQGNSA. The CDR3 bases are TGTGCCAGCAGCTTCTATCCGGGGGCGAACACCGGGGAGCTGTTTTTT. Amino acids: CASSFYPGANTGELFF.

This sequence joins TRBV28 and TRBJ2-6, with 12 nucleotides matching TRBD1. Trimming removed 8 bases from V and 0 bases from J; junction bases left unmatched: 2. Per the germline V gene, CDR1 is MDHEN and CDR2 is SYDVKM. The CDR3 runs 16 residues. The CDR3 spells CASGTGGNSGANVLTF. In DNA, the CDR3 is TGTGCCAGCGGGACAGGGGGCAACTCTGGGGCCAACGTCCTGACTTTC.

The CDR3 DNA sequence: TGTGCCAGCAGCTTCCCCCCGAGAGGCACCCCTGAAGCTTTCTTT. It translates to CASSFPPRGTPEAFF. This chain uses TRBV11-3 with TRBJ1-1; no firm D call. Germline V lookup: CDR1 SGHNT, CDR2 YENEEA. V was cut by 3 bases and J by 6 bases, with 17 bases left in between. This CDR3 contains 15 residues.

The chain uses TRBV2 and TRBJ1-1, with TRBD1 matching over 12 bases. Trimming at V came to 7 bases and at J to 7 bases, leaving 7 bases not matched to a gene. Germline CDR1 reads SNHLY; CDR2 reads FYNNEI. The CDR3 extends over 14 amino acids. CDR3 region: CASKRDRGLDEAFF. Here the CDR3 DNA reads TGTGCCAGCAAAAGGGACAGGGGGCTGGATGAAGCTTTCTTT.